The sample holds one count of the clone carrying this T cell receptor (beta chain). What it binds is not known. This record comes from a study of cytomegalovirus exposure and HLA in healthy donors. General study results and limits: Associated with cytomegalovirus, according to the listing, were 150 to 200 TCR beta chains. Excluded: some indistinguishable V segments such as TRBV6-2 and TRBV6-3. It was assumed in the presence/absence analyses that sequencing depth was roughly uniform across donors. Association of a missense DCLRE1C variant with TCR beta V- and J-gene trimming was reported in a later analysis.

The V gene lost 1 base and the J gene lost 4 bases, with 7 bases spanning the gap. This CDR3 has 13 residues. From germline, CDR1 is SGHTA and CDR2 FQGNSA. Primers: 60 Vbeta forward and 13 Jbeta reverse. The protocol was immunoSEQ multiplex PCR, while the TCRdb copy is restricted to in-frame clones and leaves out a portion. The table records about 200,000 clones, roughly 80% of them present only once. The sequenced material came from PBMCs. The sequence was collected from a woman aged 18-29 years in good health and CMV-seronegative. The chain uses TRBV7-2 and TRBJ1-2; TRBD1 might be the D (6 bases). CDR3 protein: CASSLEGVYGYTF. Written as DNA, the CDR3 is TGTGCCAGCAGCTTAGAGGGGGTCTATGGCTACACCTTC.